The clone carrying this TCR beta chain was counted only a few times. Its antigen is unknown. V lost 4 bases, J lost 5 bases, and 7 bases stayed unmatched. The germline V gene encodes CDR1 SGHDN and CDR2 FVKESK. The CDR3 consists of 16 residues. This entry belongs to a study of beta chain features in type 1 diabetes. Study results and limitations: A closer apparent resemblance between naive, central memory and Treg TCRB repertoires was seen in patients than in healthy donors.

Sequenced material consisted of expressed TCRB transcripts (all of the isolated RNA was reverse transcribed). The repertoire was sequenced with immunoSEQ multiplex PCR; TCRdb's copy has only in-frame clones and lacks some. The table shows approximately 250,000 clones, with about 9.3% occurring only once. This receptor was identified in a young woman in good health. Sequenced: naive CD4+ T cells from blood. The chain couples TRBV14 to TRBJ2-1, with 11 bases fitting TRBD2. The CDR3 here is CASSPRLAGGHNEQFF. The CDR3 DNA sequence: TGTGCCAGCAGCCCCCGCCTAGCGGGAGGCCACAATGAGCAGTTCTTC.